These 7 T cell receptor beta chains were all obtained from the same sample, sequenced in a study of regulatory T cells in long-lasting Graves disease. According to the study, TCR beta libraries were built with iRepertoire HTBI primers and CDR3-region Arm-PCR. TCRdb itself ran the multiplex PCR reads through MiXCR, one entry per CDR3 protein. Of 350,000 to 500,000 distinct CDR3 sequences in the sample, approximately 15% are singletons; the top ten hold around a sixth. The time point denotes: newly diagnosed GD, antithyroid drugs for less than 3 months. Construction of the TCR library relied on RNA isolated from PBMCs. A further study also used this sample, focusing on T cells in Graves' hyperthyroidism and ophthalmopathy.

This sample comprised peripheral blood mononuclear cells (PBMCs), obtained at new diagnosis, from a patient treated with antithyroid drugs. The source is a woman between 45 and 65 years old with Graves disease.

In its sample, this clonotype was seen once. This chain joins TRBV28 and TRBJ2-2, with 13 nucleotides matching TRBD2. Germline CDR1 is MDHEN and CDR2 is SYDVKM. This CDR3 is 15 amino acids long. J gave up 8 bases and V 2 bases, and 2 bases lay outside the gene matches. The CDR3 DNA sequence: TGTGCCAGCAGTTTACAGACTAGCGGGAGGGGGGAGCTGTTTTTT. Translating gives CASSLQTSGRGELFF.

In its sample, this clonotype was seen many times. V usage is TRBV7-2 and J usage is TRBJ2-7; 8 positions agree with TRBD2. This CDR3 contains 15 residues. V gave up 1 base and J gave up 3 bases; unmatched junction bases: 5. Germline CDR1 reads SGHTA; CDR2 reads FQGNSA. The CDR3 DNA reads TGTGCCAGCAGCTTAGGACTAGCGCTCAACTACGAGCAGTACTTC. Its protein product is CASSLGLALNYEQYF.

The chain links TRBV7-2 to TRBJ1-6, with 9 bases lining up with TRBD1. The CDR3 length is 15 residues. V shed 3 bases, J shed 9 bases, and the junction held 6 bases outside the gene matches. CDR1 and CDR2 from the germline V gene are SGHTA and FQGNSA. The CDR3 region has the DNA TGTGCCAGCAGCTTGAAGACAGGGGGTCTTTCACCCCTCCACTTT. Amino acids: CASSLKTGGLSPLHF.

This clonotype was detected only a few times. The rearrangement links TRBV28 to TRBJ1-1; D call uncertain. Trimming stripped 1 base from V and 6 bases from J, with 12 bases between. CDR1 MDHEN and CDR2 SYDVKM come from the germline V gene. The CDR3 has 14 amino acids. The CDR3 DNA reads TGTGCCAGCAGTTTATCGGGAGCGTTTTCTGAAGCTTTCTTT. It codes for CASSLSGAFSEAFF.

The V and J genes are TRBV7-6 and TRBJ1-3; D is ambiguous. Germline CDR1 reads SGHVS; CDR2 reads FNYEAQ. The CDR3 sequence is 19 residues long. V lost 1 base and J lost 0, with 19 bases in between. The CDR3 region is CASSLDVLGQDYSGNTIYF. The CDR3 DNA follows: TGTGCCAGCAGCTTAGACGTATTAGGGCAGGACTACTCTGGAAACACCATATATTTT.

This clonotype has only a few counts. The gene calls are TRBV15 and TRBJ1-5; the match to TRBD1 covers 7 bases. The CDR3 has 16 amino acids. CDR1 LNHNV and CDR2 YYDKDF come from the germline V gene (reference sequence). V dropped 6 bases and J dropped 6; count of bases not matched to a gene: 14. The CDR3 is CATSSYRGTKAQPQHF. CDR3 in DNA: TGTGCCACCAGTTCCTACAGGGGAACGAAAGCTCAGCCCCAGCATTTT. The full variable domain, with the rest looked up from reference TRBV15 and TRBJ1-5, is DAMVIQNPRYQVTQFGKPVTLSCSQTLNHNVMYWYQQKSSQAPKLLFHYYDKDFNNEADTPDNFQSRRPNTSFCFLDIRSPGLGDTAMYLCATSSYRGTKAQPQHFGDGTRLSIL.

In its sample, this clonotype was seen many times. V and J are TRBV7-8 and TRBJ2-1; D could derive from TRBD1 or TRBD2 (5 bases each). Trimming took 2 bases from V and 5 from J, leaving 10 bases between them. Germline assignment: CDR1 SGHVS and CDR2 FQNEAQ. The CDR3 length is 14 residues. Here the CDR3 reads CASSLWDGNNEQFF. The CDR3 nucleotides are TGTGCCAGCAGCTTATGGGACGGAAACAATGAGCAGTTCTTC.